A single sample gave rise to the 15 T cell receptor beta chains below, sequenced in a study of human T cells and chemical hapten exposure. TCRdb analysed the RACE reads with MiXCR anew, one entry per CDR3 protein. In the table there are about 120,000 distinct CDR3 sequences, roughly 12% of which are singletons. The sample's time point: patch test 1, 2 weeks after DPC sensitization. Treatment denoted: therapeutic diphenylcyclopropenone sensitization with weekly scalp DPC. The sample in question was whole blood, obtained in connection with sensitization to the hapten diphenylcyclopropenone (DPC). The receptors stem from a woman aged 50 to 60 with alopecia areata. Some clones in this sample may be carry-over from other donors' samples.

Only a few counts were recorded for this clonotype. CDR3 sequence: CASSLDWGPYYEQYF. The CDR3 nucleotides are TGTGCCAGCAGCTTAGATTGGGGCCCCTACTACGAGCAGTACTTC. The chain links TRBV7-9 to TRBJ2-7; D possibly corresponds to TRBD1 (5 bases). Germline values: CDR1 SEHNR, CDR2 FQNEAQ (reference sequence). The CDR3 loop spans 15 amino acids. The V end lost 1 base, the J end lost 3 bases, and 13 bases lay between the germline ends. The full variable domain, its missing parts supplied by reference TRBV7-9 and TRBJ2-7, is DTGVSQNPRHKITKRGQNVTFRCDPISEHNRLYWYRQTLGQGPEFLTYFQNEAQLEKSRLLSDRFSAERPKGSFSTLEIQRTEQGDSAMYLCASSLDWGPYYEQYFGPGTRLTVT.

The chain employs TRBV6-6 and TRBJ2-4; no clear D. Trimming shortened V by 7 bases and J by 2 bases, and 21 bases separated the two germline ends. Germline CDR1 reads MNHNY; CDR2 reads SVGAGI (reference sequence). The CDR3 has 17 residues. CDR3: CASIDLTYRTSKNIQYF. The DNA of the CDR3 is TGTGCCAGCATCGACCTCACTTACCGAACATCCAAAAACATTCAGTACTTC.

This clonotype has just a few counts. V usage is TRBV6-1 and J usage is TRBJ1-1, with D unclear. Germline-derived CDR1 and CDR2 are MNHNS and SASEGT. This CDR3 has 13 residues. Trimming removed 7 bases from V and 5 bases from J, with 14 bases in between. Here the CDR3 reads CASKTLGSTEAFF. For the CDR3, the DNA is TGTGCCAGCAAAACCCTAGGATCGACTGAAGCTTTCTTT.

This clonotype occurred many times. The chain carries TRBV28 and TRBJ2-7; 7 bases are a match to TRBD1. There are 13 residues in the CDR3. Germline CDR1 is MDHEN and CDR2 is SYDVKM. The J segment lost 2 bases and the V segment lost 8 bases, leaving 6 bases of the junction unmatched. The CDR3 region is CASERDRAYEQYF. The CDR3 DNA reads TGTGCCAGCGAGAGGGACAGAGCCTACGAGCAGTACTTC.

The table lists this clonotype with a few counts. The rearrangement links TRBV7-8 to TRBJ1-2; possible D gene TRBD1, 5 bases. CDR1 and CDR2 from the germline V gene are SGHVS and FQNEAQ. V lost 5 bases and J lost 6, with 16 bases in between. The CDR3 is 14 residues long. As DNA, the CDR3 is TGTGCCAGCAGCCCAGGGCTTTTGGCAGATGGCTACACCTTC. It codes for CASSPGLLADGYTF.

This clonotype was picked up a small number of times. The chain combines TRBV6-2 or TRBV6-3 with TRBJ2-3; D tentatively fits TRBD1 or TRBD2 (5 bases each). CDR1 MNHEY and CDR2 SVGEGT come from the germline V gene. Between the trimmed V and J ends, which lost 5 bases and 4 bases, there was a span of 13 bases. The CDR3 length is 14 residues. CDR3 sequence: CASSRGTKADTQYF. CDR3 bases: TGTGCCAGCAGTCGAGGGACCAAGGCAGATACGCAGTATTTT.

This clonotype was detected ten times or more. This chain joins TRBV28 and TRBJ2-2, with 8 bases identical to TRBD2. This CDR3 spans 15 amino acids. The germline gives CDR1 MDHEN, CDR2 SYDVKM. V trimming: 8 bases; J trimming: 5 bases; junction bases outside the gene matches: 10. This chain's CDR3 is CASSLAGTGTGELFF. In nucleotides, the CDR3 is TGTGCCAGCTCCTTAGCGGGGACGGGGACCGGGGAGCTGTTTTTT.

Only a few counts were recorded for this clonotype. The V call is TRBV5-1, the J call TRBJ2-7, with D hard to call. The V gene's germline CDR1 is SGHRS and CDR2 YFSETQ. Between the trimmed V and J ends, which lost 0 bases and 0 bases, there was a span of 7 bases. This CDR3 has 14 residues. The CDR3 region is CASSLAGSSYEQYF. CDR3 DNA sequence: TGCGCCAGCAGCTTGGCTGGAAGCTCCTACGAGCAGTACTTC.

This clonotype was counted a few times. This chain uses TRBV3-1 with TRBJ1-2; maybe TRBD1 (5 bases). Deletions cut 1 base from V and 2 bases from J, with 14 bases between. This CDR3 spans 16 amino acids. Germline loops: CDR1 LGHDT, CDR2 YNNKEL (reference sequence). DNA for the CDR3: TGTGCCAGCAGCCAAGTGGGTTTCCGGGACAACTATGGCTACACCTTC. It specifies CASSQVGFRDNYGYTF.

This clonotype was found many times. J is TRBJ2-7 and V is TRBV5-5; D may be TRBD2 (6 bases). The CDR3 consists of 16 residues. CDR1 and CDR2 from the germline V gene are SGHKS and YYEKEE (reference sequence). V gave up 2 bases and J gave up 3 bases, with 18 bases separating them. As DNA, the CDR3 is TGTGCCAGCAGCTTTATCGGCGGGACTGGACGCTACGAGCAGTACTTC. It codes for CASSFIGGTGRYEQYF.

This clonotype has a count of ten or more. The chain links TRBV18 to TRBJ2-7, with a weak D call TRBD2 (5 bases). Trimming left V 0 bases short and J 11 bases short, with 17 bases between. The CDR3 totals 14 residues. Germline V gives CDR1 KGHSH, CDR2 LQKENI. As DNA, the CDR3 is TGTGCCAGCTCACCACCGGAGGAACCACTACGAGAGTACTTC. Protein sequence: CASSPPEEPLREYF.

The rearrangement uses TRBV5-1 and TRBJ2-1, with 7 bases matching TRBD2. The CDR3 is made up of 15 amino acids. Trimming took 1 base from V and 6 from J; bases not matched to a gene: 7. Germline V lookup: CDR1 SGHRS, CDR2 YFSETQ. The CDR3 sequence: CASSLNSGLGNEQFF. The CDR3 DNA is TGCGCCAGCAGCTTGAATAGCGGGCTCGGCAATGAGCAGTTCTTC.

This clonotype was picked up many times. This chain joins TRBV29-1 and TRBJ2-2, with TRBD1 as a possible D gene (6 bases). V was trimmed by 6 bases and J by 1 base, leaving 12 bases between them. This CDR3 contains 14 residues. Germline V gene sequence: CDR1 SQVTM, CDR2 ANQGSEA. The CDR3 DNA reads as TGCAGCGTGCACCAGGGGAAGAACACCGGGGAGCTGTTTTTT. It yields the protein CSVHQGKNTGELFF.

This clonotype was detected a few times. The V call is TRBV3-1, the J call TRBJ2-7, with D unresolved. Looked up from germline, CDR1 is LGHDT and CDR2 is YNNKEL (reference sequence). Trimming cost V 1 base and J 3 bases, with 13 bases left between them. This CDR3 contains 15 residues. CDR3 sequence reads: CASSQVALGNYEQYF. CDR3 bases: TGTGCCAGCAGCCAAGTAGCTCTTGGGAACTACGAGCAGTACTTC.

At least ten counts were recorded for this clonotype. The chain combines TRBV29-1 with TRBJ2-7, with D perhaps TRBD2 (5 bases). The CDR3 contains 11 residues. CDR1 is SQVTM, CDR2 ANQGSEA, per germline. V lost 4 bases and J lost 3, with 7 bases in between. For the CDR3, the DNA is TGCAGCGTTGGAGGGTACTACGAGCAGTACTTC. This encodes CSVGGYYEQYF.